Shown below are 6 T cell receptor beta chains from a single sample sequenced in a study of OX40 agonist ivuxolimab in advanced cancers. Only in-frame clones appear in the TCRdb table, and some are missing; sequencing was by immunoSEQ multiplex PCR. The top ten clones hold under 3.5% of a sample with some 70,000 clones, approximately 90% of them seen once. Sequenced material: CD4+ or CD8+ T cells sorted from blood, taken in a trial of the OX40 agonist ivuxolimab. These receptors were obtained from an adult with an advanced solid tumor such as melanoma, head and neck, liver or kidney cancer.

The chain links TRBV7-2 to TRBJ2-1; no reliable D call. The CDR3 totals 13 residues. Germline V gives CDR1 SGHTA, CDR2 FQGNSA. Trimming cost V 6 bases and J 8 bases, with 14 bases left between them. CDR3 sequence reads: CASSRWIRDEQFF. CDR3 nucleotides: TGTGCCAGCAGTAGATGGATACGCGATGAGCAGTTCTTC.

Turning to this clone: Other DNA sequences in the sample encode the same CDR3. The chain is built from TRBV27 and TRBJ2-3, with no clear D. This CDR3 is 15 amino acids long. CDR1 is MNHEY, CDR2 SMNVEV, per germline (reference sequence). V lost 2 bases and J 0 bases, leaving 9 bases between the germline ends. CDR3 region: CASSLGRPSTDTQYF. Here the CDR3 DNA reads TGTGCCAGCAGTTTAGGCAGGCCTAGCACAGATACGCAGTATTTT.

The rearrangement links TRBV25-1 to TRBJ2-5, with 7 bases that match TRBD2. The CDR3 totals 14 residues. Germline values: CDR1 MGHDK, CDR2 SYGVNS. V lost 4 bases, J lost 1 base, and 3 bases stayed unmatched. The CDR3 coding sequence is TGTGCCAGCAGTGGTGGCGGGGGCCAAGAGACCCAGTACTTC. It translates to CASSGGGGQETQYF.

V is TRBV19 and J is TRBJ2-5, with D perhaps matching TRBD1 or TRBD2 (5 bases each). The DNA end lines up better with TRBJ2-7; the J call may be wrong. Germline CDR1 reads LNHDA; CDR2 reads SQIVND (reference sequence). CDR3 size: 14 residues. The CDR3 sequence is CASSTGTALYEQYF. The CDR3 DNA reads TGTGCCAGTAGTACCGGGACGGCCCTTTACGAGCAGTACTTC.

The chain joins TRBV6-1 to TRBJ2-3, with 13 nucleotides matching TRBD2. V lost 1 base and J lost 4; bases outside the gene matches: 2. This CDR3 is 16 amino acids long. The germline CDR1 and CDR2 sequences are MNHNS and SASEGT. The chain's CDR3 is CASSEVLAGGSDTQYF. CDR3 nucleotide sequence: TGTGCCAGCAGTGAAGTACTAGCGGGAGGGTCAGATACGCAGTATTTT.

J is TRBJ1-6 and V is TRBV11-2; TRBD1 aligns across 9 bases. V trimming: 2 bases; J trimming: 6 bases; junction bases outside the gene matches: 2. The germline V gene encodes CDR1 SGHAT and CDR2 FQNNGV. This CDR3 spans 15 amino acids. The CDR3 loop is CASSLKGQGNSPLHF. DNA for the CDR3: TGTGCCAGCAGCTTAAAGGGACAGGGTAATTCACCCCTCCACTTT.